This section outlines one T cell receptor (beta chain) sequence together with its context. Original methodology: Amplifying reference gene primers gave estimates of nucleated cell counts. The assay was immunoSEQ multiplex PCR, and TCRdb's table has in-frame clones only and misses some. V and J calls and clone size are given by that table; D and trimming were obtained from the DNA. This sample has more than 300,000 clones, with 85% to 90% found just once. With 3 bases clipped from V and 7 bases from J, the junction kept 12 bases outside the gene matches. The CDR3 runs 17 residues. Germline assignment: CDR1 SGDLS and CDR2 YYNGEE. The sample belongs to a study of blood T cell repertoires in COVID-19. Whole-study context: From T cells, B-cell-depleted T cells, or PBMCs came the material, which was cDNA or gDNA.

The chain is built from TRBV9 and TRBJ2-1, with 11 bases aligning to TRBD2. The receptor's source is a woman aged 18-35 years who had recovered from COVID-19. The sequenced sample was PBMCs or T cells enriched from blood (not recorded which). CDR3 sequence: CASSGRLAGLDKNEQFF. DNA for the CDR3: TGTGCCAGCAGCGGCCGACTAGCGGGGCTTGATAAGAATGAGCAGTTCTTC.